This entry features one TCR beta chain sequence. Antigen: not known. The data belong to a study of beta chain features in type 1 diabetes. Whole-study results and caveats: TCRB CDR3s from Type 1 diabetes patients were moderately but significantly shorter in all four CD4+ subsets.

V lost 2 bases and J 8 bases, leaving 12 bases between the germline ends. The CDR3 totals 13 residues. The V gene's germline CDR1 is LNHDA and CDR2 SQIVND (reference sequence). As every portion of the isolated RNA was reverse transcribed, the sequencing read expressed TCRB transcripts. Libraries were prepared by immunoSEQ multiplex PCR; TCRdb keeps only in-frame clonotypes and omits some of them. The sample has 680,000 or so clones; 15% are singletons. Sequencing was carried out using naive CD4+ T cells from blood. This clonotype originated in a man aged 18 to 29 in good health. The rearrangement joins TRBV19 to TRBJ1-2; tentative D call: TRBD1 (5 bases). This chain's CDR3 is CASSISTWGGYTF. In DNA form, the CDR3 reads TGTGCCAGTAGTATATCGACCTGGGGCGGCTACACCTTC.